What follows are 8 T cell receptor beta chains derived from one specimen sequenced in a study of T cell responses to AZD1222 COVID-19 vaccine. Assay: immunoSEQ multiplex PCR; the TCRdb copy retains only in-frame clones and omits some. Of 89,000 or so clones detected, under 95% appear once; the ten largest clones hold 28%. The specimen comprised peripheral blood, sampled 28 days after the second AZD1222 dose. The receptors shown here come from an adult who received the AZD1222 COVID-19 vaccine.

The V call is TRBV7-2, the J call TRBJ1-1; 7 positions match TRBD1. Germline-derived CDR1 and CDR2 are SGHTA and FQGNSA. This CDR3 contains 14 residues. Trimming removed 5 bases from V and 7 bases from J; junction bases left unmatched: 10. The CDR3 spells CASSLSRGDSEAFF. DNA for the CDR3: TGTGCCAGCAGCCTGTCCCGTGGGGACAGTGAAGCTTTCTTT.

The V gene is TRBV29-1, the J gene TRBJ2-1, with 9 bases identical to TRBD2. CDR3 length: 13 amino acids. Germline CDR1 SQVTM, CDR2 ANQGSEA. V was pared by 5 bases and J by 8 bases, with 7 bases of the junction left unmatched. CDR3 loop: CSVFSGSNDEQFF. The CDR3 nucleotides are TGCAGCGTTTTTAGCGGGAGTAACGATGAGCAGTTCTTC.

This rearrangement joins TRBV27 to TRBJ2-5; TRBD2 matches at 15 bases. The CDR3 consists of 16 residues. CDR1 is MNHEY and CDR2 is SMNVEV in the germline V gene (reference sequence). Trimming took 5 bases from V and 6 from J; bases not matched to a gene: 7. The CDR3 DNA reads as TGTGCCAGCAGTACTCCAGGACTAGCGGGGGGGAAGACCCAGTACTTC. This translates into CASSTPGLAGGKTQYF.

The chain joins TRBV30 to TRBJ2-5; the D is unclear. V lost 2 bases and J lost 5, with 9 bases in between. There are 12 residues in the CDR3. Germline V gives CDR1 GTSNPN, CDR2 SVGIG (reference sequence). The CDR3 loop is CAWSPKGETQYF. Written as DNA, the CDR3 is TGTGCCTGGAGTCCGAAGGGCGAGACCCAGTACTTC. Looking up the rest from reference TRBV30 and TRBJ2-5 gives the full variable domain: SQTIHQWPATLVQPVGSPLSLECTVEGTSNPNLYWYRQAAGRGLQLLFYSVGIGQISSEVPQNLSASRPQDRQFILSSKKLLLSDSGFYLCAWSPKGETQYFGPGTRLLVL.

The chain is built from TRBV28 and TRBJ1-1; 8 bases are shared with TRBD1. Trimming took 8 bases from V and 1 from J; bases not matched to a gene: 15. The CDR3 sequence is 17 residues long. The germline gives CDR1 MDHEN, CDR2 SYDVKM. The CDR3 reads CASGSGTGEGRNTEAFF. The CDR3 nucleotides read TGTGCCAGCGGGAGCGGGACAGGTGAGGGAAGGAACACTGAAGCTTTCTTT.

The chain employs TRBV12-5 and TRBJ2-1; possible D gene TRBD1, 6 bases. CDR3 length: 17 amino acids. Trimming pared 4 bases from V and 0 bases from J, leaving 16 bases between. CDR1 LGHNT and CDR2 FRNRAP come from the germline V gene. The CDR3 here is CASGYSGTPSSYNEQFF. As DNA, the CDR3 is TGTGCTAGTGGTTACTCCGGGACACCGAGCTCCTACAATGAGCAGTTCTTC.

This clone was picked up a small number of times. V usage is TRBV27 and J usage is TRBJ2-7; D is undetermined. The germline V gene has CDR1 MNHEY and CDR2 SMNVEV (reference sequence). This CDR3 has 13 amino acids. Trimming took off 5 bases at V and 1 base at J, with 9 bases between the two ends. The CDR3 region is CASSRERSYEQYF. The CDR3 DNA is TGTGCCAGCAGTAGGGAAAGATCCTACGAGCAGTACTTC.

The chain has TRBV6-6 and TRBJ1-2; D is perhaps TRBD1 (6 bases). This CDR3 is built from 14 residues. Trimming left V 6 bases short and J 4 bases short, with 15 bases between. Germline V gives CDR1 MNHNY, CDR2 SVGAGI (reference sequence). The CDR3 loop reads CASSHEGGTYGYTF. CDR3 DNA sequence: TGTGCCAGCAGCCACGAGGGGGGCACCTATGGCTACACCTTC.